This T cell receptor (beta chain) appears in the sequencing data of a study of cytomegalovirus exposure and HLA in healthy donors. Across the study: The Caucasian-associated ancestry cluster held around 81% of roughly 400 genotyped donors. Regarding the study as a whole: DRB1 had the most TCR associations and HLA-C the fewest, a later analysis found, with rates varying by HLA locus. Follow-up analysis later connected one missense variant in DCLRE1C with trimming of TCR beta V- and J-genes. The classifier reportedly diagnosed cytomegalovirus status with high sensitivity and specificity.

Germline lookup yields CDR1 SGDLS and CDR2 YYNGEE. V gave up 0 bases and J gave up 5 bases, with 11 bases separating them. This CDR3 contains 14 residues. Concerning this clone: No antigen is known for it.

The PCR ran on 60 Vbeta and 13 Jbeta primers. TCRdb keeps only in-frame clones here, not all; method: immunoSEQ multiplex PCR. The top ten hold about 2.3% of the sample, which has around 300,000 clones, 70% to 90% seen once. This sequence originates from a woman between 18 and 30 years old in good health and CMV-seronegative. The chain couples TRBV9 to TRBJ1-2, with a weak D call TRBD1 (5 bases). Sequenced sample: PBMCs. CDR3 residues: CASSVGGGEYGYTF. The CDR3 DNA is TGTGCCAGCAGCGTAGGTGGAGGGGAGTATGGCTACACCTTC.